This is a list of T cell receptor beta chains from one sample in a study of T-cell reconstitution after alpha-beta-depleted transplantation in children. TCRdb re-analysed the PCR reads in MiXCR, keeping a single row per CDR3 protein. Found here are 540,000 or so distinct CDR3 sequences, 20% to 25% of them singletons; the top ten hold 13% to 15%. The sample consisted of PBMCs, mostly from graft donor cells, taken 360 days after TCRalphabeta/CD19-depleted stem cell transplant. All receptors derive from a boy under two years old who had a stem cell transplant for acute myeloid leukemia, so the T cells may come from the graft donor. The CDR3 runs from the conserved cysteine through the conserved F or W. The order of the fields is J gene, clone size, D gene, V gene, CDR3 DNA, CDR3 protein. A D gene is named only where the DNA matches it firmly. Some rows mark clone size as missing; the rest say once, few, many or name a class of expanded clone.

>TRBJ1-4|.|.|TRBV10-2
TGCGCCAGCAGTGACCTACAGATTAATGAAAAACTGTTTTTT
CASSDLQINEKLFF
>TRBJ2-5|many|TRBD2|TRBV6-6
TGTGCCAGCAGGGGGGAGGGGACCCAGTACTTC
CASRGEGTQYF
>TRBJ2-3|few|TRBD2|TRBV12-3/TRBV12-4
TGTGCCAGCAGGTTAGCGGGGGGGTTCGCAGATACGCAGTATTTT
CASRLAGGFADTQYF
>TRBJ2-5|.|TRBD2|TRBV24-1
TGTGCCACCAGTGCGGGGGGGCGGGAGACCCAGTACTTC
CATSAGGRETQYF
>TRBJ1-3|.|.|TRBV6-5
TGTGCCAGCAGTTCCGGGGGAAGGGCTGGAAACACCATATATTTT
CASSSGGRAGNTIYF
>TRBJ1-1|few|.|TRBV6-1
TGTGCCAGCAGTCCCATGGGGGAGGACACTGAAGCTTTCTTT
CASSPMGEDTEAFF
>TRBJ2-1|few|TRBD1|TRBV28
TGTGCCAGCAGCTCACGTGGGGACAGGGCCTACAATGAGCAGTTCTTC
CASSSRGDRAYNEQFF
>TRBJ2-2|.|.|TRBV7-2
TGTGCCAGCAGCTGGTGGACAGTGAGGCCCGGGGAGCTGTTTTTT
CASSWWTVRPGELFF
>TRBJ1-2|few|.|TRBV20-1
TGCAGTGCTAGTGTACTCACTGGGACGCTGAACTATGGCTACACCTTC
CSASVLTGTLNYGYTF
>TRBJ1-1|.|.|TRBV7-2
TGTGCCAGCAGCTTTCCCCCCGCTGAAGCTTTCTTT
CASSFPPAEAFF
>TRBJ1-1|many|TRBD1|TRBV29-1
TGCAGCGTTGCAAGGGGGCAGGCCACTGAAGCTTTCTTT
CSVARGQATEAFF
>TRBJ2-5|many|TRBD2|TRBV29-1
TGCAGCGTTGAAGTCGGAGCGGGGCTCCAAGAGACCCAGTACTTC
CSVEVGAGLQETQYF
>TRBJ2-1|.|TRBD2|TRBV7-3
TGTGCCAGCAGCTTAGAGGCTAGCGGGCAGGGTGAGCAGTTCTTC
CASSLEASGQGEQFF
>TRBJ2-3|many|.|TRBV7-7
TGTGCCAGCAGCTTTAGCAGGGAAACAGATACGCAGTATTTT
CASSFSRETDTQYF
>TRBJ2-1|many|.|TRBV12-3/TRBV12-4
TGTGCCAGCAGTTTGAGCTCGATGTACAATGAGCAGTTCTTC
CASSLSSMYNEQFF
>TRBJ1-1|few|.|TRBV6-1
TGTGCCAGCAGACCCTGGGAGGACAGCGGCTTCCGCTTT
CASRPWEDSGFRF
>TRBJ2-4|.|.|TRBV11-1
TGTGCCAGCAGCTATCAAGACAGGTCCATTCAGTACTTC
CASSYQDRSIQYF
>TRBJ1-3|.|.|TRBV7-2
TGTGCCAGCAGCTTGGGGGCGAGCTCTGGAAACACCATATATTTT
CASSLGASSGNTIYF
>TRBJ2-3|many|.|TRBV11-2
TGTGCCAGCAGCTCGCGACTAGGAGATACGCAGTATTTT
CASSSRLGDTQYF